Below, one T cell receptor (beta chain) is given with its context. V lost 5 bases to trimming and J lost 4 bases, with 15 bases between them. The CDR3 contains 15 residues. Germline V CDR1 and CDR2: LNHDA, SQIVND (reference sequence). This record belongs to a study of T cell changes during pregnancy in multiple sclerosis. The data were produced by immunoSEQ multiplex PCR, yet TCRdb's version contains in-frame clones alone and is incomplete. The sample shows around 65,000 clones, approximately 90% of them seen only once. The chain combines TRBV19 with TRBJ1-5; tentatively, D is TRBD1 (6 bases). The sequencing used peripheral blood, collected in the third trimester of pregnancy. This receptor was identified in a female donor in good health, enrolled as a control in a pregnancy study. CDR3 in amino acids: CASSPDRLGNQPQHF. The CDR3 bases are TGTGCCAGTAGTCCGGACAGATTAGGGAATCAGCCCCAGCATTTT.